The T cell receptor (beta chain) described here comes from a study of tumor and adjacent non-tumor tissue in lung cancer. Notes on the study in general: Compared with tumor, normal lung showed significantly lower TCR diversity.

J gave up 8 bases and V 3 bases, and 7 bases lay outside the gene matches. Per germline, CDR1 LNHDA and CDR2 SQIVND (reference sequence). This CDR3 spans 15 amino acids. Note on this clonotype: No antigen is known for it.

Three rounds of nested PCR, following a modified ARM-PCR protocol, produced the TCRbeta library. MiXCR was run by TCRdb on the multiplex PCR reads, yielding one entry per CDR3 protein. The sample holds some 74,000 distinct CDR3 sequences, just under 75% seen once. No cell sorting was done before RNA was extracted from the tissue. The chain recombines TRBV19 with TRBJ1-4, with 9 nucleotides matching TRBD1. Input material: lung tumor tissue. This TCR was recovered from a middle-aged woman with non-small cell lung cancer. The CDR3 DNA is TGTGCCAGTAGTATCCCCGGGACAGGGAAGGAAAAACTGTTTTTT. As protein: CASSIPGTGKEKLFF. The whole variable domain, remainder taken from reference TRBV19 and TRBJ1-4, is DGGITQSPKYLFRKEGQNVTLSCEQNLNHDAMYWYRQDPGQGLRLIYYSQIVNDFQKGDIAEGYSVSREKKESFPLTVTSAQKNPTAFYLCASSIPGTGKEKLFFGSGTQLSVL.